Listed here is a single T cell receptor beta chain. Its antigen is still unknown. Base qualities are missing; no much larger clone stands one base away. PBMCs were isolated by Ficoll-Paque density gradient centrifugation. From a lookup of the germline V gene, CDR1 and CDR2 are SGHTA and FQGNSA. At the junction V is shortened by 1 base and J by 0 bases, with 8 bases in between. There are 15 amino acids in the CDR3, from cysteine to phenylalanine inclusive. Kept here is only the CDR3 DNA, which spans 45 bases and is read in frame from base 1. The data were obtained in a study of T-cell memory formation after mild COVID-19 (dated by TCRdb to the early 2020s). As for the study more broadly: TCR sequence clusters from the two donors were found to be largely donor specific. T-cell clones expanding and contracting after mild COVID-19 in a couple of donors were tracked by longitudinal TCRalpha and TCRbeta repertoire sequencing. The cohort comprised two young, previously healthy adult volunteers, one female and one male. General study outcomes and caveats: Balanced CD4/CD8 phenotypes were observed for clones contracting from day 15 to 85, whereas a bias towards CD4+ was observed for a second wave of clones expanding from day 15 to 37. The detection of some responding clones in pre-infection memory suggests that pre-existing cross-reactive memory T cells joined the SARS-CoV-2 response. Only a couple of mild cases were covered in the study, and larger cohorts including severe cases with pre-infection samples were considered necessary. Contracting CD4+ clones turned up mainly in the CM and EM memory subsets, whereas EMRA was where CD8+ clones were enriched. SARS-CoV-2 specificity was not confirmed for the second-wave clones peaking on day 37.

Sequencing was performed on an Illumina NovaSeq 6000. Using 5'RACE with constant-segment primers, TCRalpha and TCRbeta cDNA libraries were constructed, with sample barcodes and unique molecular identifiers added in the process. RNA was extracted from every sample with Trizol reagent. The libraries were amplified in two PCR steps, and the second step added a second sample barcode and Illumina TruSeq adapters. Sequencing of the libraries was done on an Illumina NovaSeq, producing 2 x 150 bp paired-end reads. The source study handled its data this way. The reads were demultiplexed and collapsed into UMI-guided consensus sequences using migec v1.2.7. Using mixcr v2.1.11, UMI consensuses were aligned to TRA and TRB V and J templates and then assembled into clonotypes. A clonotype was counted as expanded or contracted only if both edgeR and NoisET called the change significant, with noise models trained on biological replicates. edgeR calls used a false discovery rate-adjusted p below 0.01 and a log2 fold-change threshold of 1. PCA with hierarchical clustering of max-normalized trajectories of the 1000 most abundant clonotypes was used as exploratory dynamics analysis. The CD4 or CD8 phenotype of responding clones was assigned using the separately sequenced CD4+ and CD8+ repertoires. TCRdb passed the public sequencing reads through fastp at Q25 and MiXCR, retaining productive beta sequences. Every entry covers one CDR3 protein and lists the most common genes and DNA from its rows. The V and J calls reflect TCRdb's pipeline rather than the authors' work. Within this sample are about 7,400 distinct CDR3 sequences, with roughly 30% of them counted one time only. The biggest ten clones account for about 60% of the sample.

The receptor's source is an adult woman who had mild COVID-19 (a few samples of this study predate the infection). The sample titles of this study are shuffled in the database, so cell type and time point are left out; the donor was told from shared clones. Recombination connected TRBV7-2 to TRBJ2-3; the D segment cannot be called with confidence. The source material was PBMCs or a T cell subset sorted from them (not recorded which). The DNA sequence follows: TGTGCCAGCAGCTTAGGGGATGCTAGCACAGATACGCAGTATTTT. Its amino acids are CASSLGDASTDTQYF.